Listed here are 10 T cell receptor beta chains from one sample, sequenced in a study of OX40 agonist ivuxolimab in advanced cancers. Clones were read by immunoSEQ multiplex PCR, and TCRdb kept only the in-frame ones, dropping some. The table shows around 50,000 clones, with around 84% occurring only once. The sequencing used CD4+ or CD8+ T cells sorted from blood, collected in a trial of the OX40 agonist ivuxolimab. The receptors stem from an adult with an advanced solid tumor such as melanoma, head and neck, liver or kidney cancer.

This chain joins TRBV7-2 and TRBJ1-1; 7 bases are a match to TRBD1. Germline CDR1 SGHTA, CDR2 FQGNSA. The length of the CDR3 is 13 residues. With V trimmed by 2 bases and J by 10 bases, 7 bases remained unmatched. The CDR3 DNA sequence: TGTGCCAGCAGCTTATACAGGGGAGAGGTAGCTTTCTTT. Translating gives CASSLYRGEVAFF.

The J gene is TRBJ1-1, the V gene TRBV6-5; 8 nucleotides align to TRBD1. The CDR3 runs to 16 residues. Germline V gene data show CDR1 as MNHEY and CDR2 as SVGAGI. J lost 3 bases, V lost 0 bases, and 6 bases had no gene match. CDR3 DNA sequence: TGTGCCAGCAGTTACTCTCTGACAGGGGCTTACACTGAAGCTTTCTTT. As protein: CASSYSLTGAYTEAFF.

The chain uses TRBV7-2 and TRBJ1-2, with no clear D. The length of the CDR3 is 12 residues. Germline V gene sequence: CDR1 SGHTA, CDR2 FQGNSA. Trimming stripped 5 bases from V and 4 bases from J, with 8 bases between. CDR3 loop: CASSPDFYGYTF. CDR3 in DNA: TGTGCCAGCAGCCCGGACTTCTATGGCTACACCTTC.

The CDR3 is CASRGGLADYNEQFF. CDR3 DNA: TGCGCCAGCAGGGGAGGACTAGCGGATTACAATGAGCAGTTCTTC. The chain joins TRBV10-2 to TRBJ2-1; 10 bases map to TRBD2. This CDR3 comprises 15 residues. V was pared by 6 bases and J by 4 bases, with 6 bases of the junction left unmatched. In germline, CDR1 is WSHSY, CDR2 SAAADI.

The chain links TRBV28 to TRBJ2-7, with D unclear. Trimming shortened V by 3 bases and J by 0 bases, and 6 bases separated the two germline ends. From germline, CDR1 is MDHEN and CDR2 SYDVKM. This CDR3 is built from 13 residues. CDR3 sequence: CASSLALSYEQYF. The CDR3 DNA is TGTGCCAGCAGTTTGGCCCTCTCCTACGAGCAGTACTTC. The full variable domain, its missing parts supplied by reference TRBV28 and TRBJ2-7, is DVKVTQSSRYLVKRTGEKVFLECVQDMDHENMFWYRQDPGLGLRLIYFSYDVKMKEKGDIPEGYSVSREKKERFSLILESASTNQTSMYLCASSLALSYEQYFGPGTRLTVT.

This clone was seen just once. The V gene is TRBV7-6, the J gene TRBJ1-3; no clear D gene. The ends were cut back, 1 base at V and 0 bases at J, with 7 bases in the middle. Per germline, CDR1 SGHVS and CDR2 FNYEAQ. The CDR3 runs 15 residues. The CDR3 protein is CASSLEAGSGNTIYF. The CDR3 coding sequence is TGTGCCAGCAGCTTAGAGGCTGGCTCTGGAAACACCATATATTTT.

This chain joins TRBV6-5 and TRBJ1-1; the match to TRBD1 covers 8 bases. V trimming: 8 bases; J trimming: 6 bases; junction bases outside the gene matches: 14. There are 15 residues in the CDR3. CDR1 MNHEY and CDR2 SVGAGI come from the germline V gene. The CDR3 region is CASFATDSRGPEAFF. Written as DNA, the CDR3 is TGTGCCAGCTTTGCGACGGACTCCAGGGGGCCTGAAGCTTTCTTT.

This sequence joins TRBV5-5 and TRBJ2-1; TRBD1 aligns across 11 bases. The CDR3 length is 16 residues. Trimming removed 4 bases from V and 8 bases from J; junction bases left unmatched: 11. Germline CDR1 is SGHKS and CDR2 is YYEKEE (reference sequence). The CDR3 sequence: CASSTPGTGGPYEQFF. The CDR3 DNA is TGTGCCAGCAGCACACCCGGGACAGGGGGACCCTATGAGCAGTTCTTC.

The gene calls are TRBV9 and TRBJ2-1; 10 bases align to TRBD2. The CDR3 is made up of 17 amino acids. Germline values: CDR1 SGDLS, CDR2 YYNGEE. Germline trimming cut 0 bases from V and 0 bases from J; bases unmatched to any gene: 3. In DNA, the CDR3 is TGTGCCAGCAGCGTAGTGGCTAGCGGGGGCTCCTACAATGAGCAGTTCTTC. Its protein product is CASSVVASGGSYNEQFF.

This chain links TRBV19 with TRBJ1-2; 9 bases match TRBD1. J lost 4 bases, V lost 6 bases, and 9 bases had no gene match. The CDR3 runs to 15 residues. Germline V gene sequence: CDR1 LNHDA, CDR2 SQIVND (reference sequence). CDR3 coding DNA: TGTGCCAGTAGCTTTACAGGGGGCTTCGCCTATGGCTACACCTTC. Residues: CASSFTGGFAYGYTF.